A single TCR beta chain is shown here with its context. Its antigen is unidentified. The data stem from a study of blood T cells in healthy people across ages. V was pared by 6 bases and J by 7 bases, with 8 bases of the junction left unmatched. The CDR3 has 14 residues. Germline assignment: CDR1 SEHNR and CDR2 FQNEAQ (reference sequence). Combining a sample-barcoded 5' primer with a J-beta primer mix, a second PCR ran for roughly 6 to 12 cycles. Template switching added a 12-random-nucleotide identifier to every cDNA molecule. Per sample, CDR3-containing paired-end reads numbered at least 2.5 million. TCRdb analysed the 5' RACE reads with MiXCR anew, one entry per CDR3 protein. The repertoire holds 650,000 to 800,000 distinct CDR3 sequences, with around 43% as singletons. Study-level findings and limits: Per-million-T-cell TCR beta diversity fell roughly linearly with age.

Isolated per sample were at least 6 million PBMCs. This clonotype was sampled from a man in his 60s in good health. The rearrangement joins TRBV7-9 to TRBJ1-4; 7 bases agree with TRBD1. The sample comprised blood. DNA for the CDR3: TGTGCCAGCAGTCAGGACAGGATGGGTGAAAAACTGTTTTTT. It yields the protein CASSQDRMGEKLFF. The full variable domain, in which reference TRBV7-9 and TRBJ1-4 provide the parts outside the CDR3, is DTGVSQNPRHKITKRGQNVTFRCDPISEHNRLYWYRQTLGQGPEFLTYFQNEAQLEKSRLLSDRFSAERPKGSFSTLEIQRTEQGDSAMYLCASSQDRMGEKLFFGSGTQLSVL.